This TCR beta chain was recovered during a study of Graves' ophthalmopathy and Graves' hyperthyroidism. This clonotype appeared many times. Stable hyperthyroidism denotes an absence of ophthalmopathy throughout 18 months of follow-up. This CDR3 contains 13 residues. The V gene's germline CDR1 is SGHRS and CDR2 YFSETQ. Deletions cut 4 bases from V and 1 base from J, with 8 bases between. Beta-chain TCR CDR3 regions were amplified from RNA transcripts. HTBI primers primed a first-round RT-PCR, and a second-round multiplex PCR followed. In TCRdb, the multiplex PCR reads were re-called with MiXCR into one record per CDR3 protein. The sample includes a few hundred thousand distinct CDR3 sequences, around 21% of them seen just once.

Material: peripheral blood. The source is a woman aged 18 to 35 with stable Graves' hyperthyroidism. This chain links TRBV5-1 with TRBJ1-1; possible D gene TRBD1, 6 bases. This CDR3 is CASSRDKNTEAFF. In nucleotides, the CDR3 is TGCGCCAGCAGCCGGGACAAGAACACTGAAGCTTTCTTT.